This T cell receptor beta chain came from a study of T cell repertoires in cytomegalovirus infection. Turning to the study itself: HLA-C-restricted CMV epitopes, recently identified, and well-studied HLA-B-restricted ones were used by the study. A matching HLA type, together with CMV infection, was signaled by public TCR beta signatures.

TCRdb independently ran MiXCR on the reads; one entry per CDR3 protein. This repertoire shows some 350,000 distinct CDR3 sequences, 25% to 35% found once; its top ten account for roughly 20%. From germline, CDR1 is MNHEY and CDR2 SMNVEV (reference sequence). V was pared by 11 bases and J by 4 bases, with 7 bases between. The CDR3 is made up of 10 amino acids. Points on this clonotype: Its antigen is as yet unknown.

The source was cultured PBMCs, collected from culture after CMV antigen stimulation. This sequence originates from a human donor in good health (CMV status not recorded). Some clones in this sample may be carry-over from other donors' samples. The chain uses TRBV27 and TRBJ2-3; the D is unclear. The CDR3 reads CALGSDTQYF. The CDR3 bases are TGTGCCTTAGGGTCAGATACGCAGTATTTT.